This TCR beta chain was obtained from a study of cytomegalovirus exposure and HLA in healthy donors. Germline CDR1 and CDR2: SGHAT and FQNNGV. Trimming at V came to 1 base and at J to 1 base, leaving 8 bases not matched to a gene. The CDR3 loop spans 19 amino acids. This clone was observed once. The study ran its PCR with 60 Vbeta and 13 Jbeta primers. Sequencing was performed with immunoSEQ multiplex PCR; in TCRdb, only in-frame clones are kept and a portion is missing. Counted here are approximately 77,000 clones, under 80% occurring once; the ten biggest clones make up roughly 4.9%. This TCR was recovered from a man in his sixties in good health and CMV-seropositive. The chain combines TRBV11-2 with TRBJ2-6; 9 nucleotides line up with TRBD1. Sequenced: PBMCs. This CDR3 is CASSLVTGGYTSGANVLTF. DNA for the CDR3: TGTGCCAGCAGCTTAGTTACAGGGGGCTACACATCTGGGGCCAACGTCCTGACTTTC.